This T cell receptor (beta chain) is from a study of blood T cell repertoires in COVID-19. Whole-study context: The United States, Italy and Spain supplied acute and convalescent COVID-19 samples.

Trimming took 7 bases from V and 3 from J; bases not matched to a gene: 7. This CDR3 spans 14 amino acids. Per the germline V gene, CDR1 is MNHEY and CDR2 is SMNVEV (reference sequence). Methods used by the authors: Quantification of nucleated cells was approximated via reference gene primer amplification. TCRdb's copy holds only in-frame clones and misses some; the assay was immunoSEQ multiplex PCR. D and trimming come from the DNA, and the V and J calls and clone size come from that table. The sample comprises about 120,000 clones, roughly four fifths of which are singletons, and about 10% rests with the top ten.

The chain carries TRBV27 and TRBJ2-7, with 9 bases lining up with TRBD1. The sample consisted of peripheral blood. The source of this sequence is a human donor in a cohort sampled during active COVID-19. CDR3 sequence: CASTPGTGFYEQYF. CDR3 nucleotides: TGTGCCAGCACCCCCGGGACAGGGTTCTACGAGCAGTACTTC.